This TCR beta chain comes out of a study of technical replicates of blood from a handful of donors. V dropped 3 bases and J dropped 4 bases, with 7 bases sitting between them. This CDR3 is 13 amino acids long. Germline assignment: CDR1 LNHDA and CDR2 SQIVND (reference sequence). The data were produced by immunoSEQ multiplex PCR, yet TCRdb's version contains in-frame clones alone and is incomplete. The sample holds tens of thousands of clones, nearly 97% seen once. V usage is TRBV19 and J usage is TRBJ1-5; D gene uncertain. The receptor was isolated from a human donor in good health. Sequencing used T cells isolated from PBMCs. This CDR3 is CASSILANQPQHF. The CDR3 nucleotides are TGTGCCAGTAGTATTTTAGCGAATCAGCCCCAGCATTTT.